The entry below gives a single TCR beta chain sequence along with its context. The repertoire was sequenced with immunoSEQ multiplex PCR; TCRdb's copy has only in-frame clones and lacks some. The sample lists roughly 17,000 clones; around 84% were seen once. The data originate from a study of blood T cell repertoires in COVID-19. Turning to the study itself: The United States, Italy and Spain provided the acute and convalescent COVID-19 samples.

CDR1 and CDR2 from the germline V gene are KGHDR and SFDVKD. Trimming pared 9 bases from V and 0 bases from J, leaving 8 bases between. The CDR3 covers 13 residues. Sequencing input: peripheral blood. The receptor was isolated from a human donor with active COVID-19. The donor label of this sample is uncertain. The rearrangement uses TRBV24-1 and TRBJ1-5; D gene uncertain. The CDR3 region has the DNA TGTGCCACCCCTTTCCGTAGCAATCAGCCCCAGCATTTT. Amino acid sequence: CATPFRSNQPQHF.